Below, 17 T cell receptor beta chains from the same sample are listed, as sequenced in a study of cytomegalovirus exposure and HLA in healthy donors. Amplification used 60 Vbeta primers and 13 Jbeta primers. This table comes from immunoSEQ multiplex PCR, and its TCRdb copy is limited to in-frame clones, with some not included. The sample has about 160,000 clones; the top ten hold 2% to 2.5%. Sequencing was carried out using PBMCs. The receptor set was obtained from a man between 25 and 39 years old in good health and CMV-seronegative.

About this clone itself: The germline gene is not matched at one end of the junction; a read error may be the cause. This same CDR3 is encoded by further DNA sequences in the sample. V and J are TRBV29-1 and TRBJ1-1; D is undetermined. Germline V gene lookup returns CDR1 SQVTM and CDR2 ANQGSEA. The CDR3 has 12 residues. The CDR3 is CSGGGLNTEAFF. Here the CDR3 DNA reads TGCAGCGGCGGTGGATTGAACACTGAGGCTTTCTTT.

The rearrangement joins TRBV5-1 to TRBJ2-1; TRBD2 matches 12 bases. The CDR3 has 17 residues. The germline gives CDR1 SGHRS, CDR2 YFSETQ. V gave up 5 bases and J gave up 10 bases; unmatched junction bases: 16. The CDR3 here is CASSIAQGLAGYAEQFF. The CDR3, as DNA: TGCGCCAGCAGTATCGCCCAAGGACTAGCGGGATATGCGGAGCAGTTCTTC.

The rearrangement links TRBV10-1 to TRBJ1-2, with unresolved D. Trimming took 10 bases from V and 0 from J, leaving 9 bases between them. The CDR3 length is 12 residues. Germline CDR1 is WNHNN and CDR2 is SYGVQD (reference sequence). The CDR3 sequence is CANRVANYGYTF. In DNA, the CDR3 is TGCGCCAACCGCGTAGCTAACTATGGCTACACCTTC.

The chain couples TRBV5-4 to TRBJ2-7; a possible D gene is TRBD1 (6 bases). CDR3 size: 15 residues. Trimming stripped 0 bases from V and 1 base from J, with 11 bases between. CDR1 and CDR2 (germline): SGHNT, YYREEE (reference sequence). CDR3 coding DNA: TGTGCCAGCAGCTTGGGGCAGGGGATTTCCTACGAGCAGTACTTC. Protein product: CASSLGQGISYEQYF. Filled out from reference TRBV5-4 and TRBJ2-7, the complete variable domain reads ETGVTQSPTHLIKTRGQQVTLRCSSQSGHNTVSWYQQALGQGPQFIFQYYREEENGRGNFPPRFSGLQFPNYSSELNVNALELDDSALYLCASSLGQGISYEQYFGPGTRLTVT.

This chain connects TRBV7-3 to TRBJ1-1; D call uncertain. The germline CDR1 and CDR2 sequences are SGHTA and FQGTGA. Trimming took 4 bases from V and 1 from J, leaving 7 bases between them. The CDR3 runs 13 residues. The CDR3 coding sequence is TGTGCCAGCAGCTCTCTAGGGAACACTGAAGCTTTCTTT. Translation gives CASSSLGNTEAFF.

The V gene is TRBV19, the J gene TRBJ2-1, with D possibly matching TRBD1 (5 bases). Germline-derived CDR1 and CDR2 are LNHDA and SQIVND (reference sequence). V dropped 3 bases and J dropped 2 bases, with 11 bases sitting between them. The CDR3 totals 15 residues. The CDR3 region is CASSIDSFPYNEQFF. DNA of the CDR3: TGTGCCAGTAGTATCGACAGTTTCCCCTACAATGAGCAGTTCTTC. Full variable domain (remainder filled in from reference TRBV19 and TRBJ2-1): DGGITQSPKYLFRKEGQNVTLSCEQNLNHDAMYWYRQDPGQGLRLIYYSQIVNDFQKGDIAEGYSVSREKKESFPLTVTSAQKNPTAFYLCASSIDSFPYNEQFFGPGTRLTVL.

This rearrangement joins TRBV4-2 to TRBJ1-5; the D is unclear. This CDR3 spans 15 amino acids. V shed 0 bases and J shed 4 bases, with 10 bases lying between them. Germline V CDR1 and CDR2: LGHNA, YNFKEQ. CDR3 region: CASSQEPAANQPQHF. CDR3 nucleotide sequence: TGTGCCAGCAGCCAAGAGCCAGCGGCGAATCAGCCCCAGCATTTT.

As DNA, the CDR3 is TGTGCCAGCAGTTACGACGCTAGCGGGAGCTCCTACGAGCAGTACTTC. It yields the protein CASSYDASGSSYEQYF. V is TRBV6-5 and J is TRBJ2-7; TRBD2 matches at 10 bases. The CDR3 has 16 amino acids. Trimming at V came to 2 bases and at J to 0 bases, leaving 4 bases not matched to a gene. Germline V gene lookup returns CDR1 MNHEY and CDR2 SVGAGI.

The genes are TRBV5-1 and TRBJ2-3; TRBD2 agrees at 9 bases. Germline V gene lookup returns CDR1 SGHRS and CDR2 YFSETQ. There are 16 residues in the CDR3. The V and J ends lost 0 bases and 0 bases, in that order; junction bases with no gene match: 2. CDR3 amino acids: CASSLELAGSTDTQYF. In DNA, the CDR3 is TGCGCCAGCAGCTTGGAGCTAGCGGGAAGCACAGATACGCAGTATTTT. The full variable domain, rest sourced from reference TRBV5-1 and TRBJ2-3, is KAGVTQTPRYLIKTRGQQVTLSCSPISGHRSVSWYQQTPGQGLQFLFEYFSETQRNKGNFPGRFSGRQFSNSRSEMNVSTLELGDSALYLCASSLELAGSTDTQYFGPGTRLTVL.

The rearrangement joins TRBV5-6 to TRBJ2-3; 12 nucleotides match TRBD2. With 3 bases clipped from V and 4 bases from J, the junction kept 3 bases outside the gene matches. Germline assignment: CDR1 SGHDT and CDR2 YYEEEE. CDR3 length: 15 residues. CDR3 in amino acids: CASSSGLAGADTQYF. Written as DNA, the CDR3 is TGTGCCAGCAGCTCGGGACTAGCGGGCGCAGATACGCAGTATTTT.

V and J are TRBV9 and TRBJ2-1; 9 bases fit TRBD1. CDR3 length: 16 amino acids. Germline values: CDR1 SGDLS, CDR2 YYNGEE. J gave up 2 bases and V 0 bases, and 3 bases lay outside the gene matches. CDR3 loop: CASSVVGTGTYNEQFF. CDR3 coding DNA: TGTGCCAGCAGCGTAGTTGGGACAGGGACCTACAATGAGCAGTTCTTC. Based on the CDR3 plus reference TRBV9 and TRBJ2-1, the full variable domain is DSGVTQTPKHLITATGQRVTLRCSPRSGDLSVYWYQQSLDQGLQFLIQYYNGEERAKGNILERFSAQQFPDLHSELNLSSLELGDSALYFCASSVVGTGTYNEQFFGPGTRLTVL.

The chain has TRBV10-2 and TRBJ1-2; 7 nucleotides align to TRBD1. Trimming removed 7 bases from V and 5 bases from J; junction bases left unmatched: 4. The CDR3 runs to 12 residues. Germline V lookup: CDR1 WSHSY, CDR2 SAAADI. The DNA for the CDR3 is TGCGCCAGCAACCGGGACAGTTATGGCTACACCTTC. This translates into CASNRDSYGYTF.

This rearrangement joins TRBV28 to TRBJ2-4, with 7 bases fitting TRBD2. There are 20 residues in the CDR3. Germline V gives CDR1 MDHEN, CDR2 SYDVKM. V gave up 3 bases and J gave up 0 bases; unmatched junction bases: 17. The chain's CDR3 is CASSFPTGLGEGLAKNIQYF. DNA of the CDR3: TGTGCCAGCAGTTTCCCCACTGGGTTGGGGGAGGGCCTAGCCAAAAACATTCAGTACTTC.

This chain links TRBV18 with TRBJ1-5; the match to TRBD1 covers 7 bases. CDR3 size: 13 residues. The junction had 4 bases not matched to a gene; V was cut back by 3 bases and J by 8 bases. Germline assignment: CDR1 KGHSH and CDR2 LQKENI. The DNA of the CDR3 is TGTGCCAGCTCACCGGGGGACAGCGAGCCCCAGCATTTT. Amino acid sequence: CASSPGDSEPQHF.

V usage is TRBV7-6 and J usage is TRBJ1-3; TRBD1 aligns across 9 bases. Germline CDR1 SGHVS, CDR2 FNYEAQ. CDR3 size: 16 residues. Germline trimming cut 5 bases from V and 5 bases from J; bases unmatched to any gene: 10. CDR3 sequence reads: CASSPVPDRGRNTIYF. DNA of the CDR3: TGTGCCAGCAGCCCCGTCCCGGACAGGGGACGAAACACCATATATTTT.

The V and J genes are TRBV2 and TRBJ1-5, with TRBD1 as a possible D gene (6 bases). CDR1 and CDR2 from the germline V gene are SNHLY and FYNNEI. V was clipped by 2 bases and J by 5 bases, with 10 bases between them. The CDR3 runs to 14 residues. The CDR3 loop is CASSERQDYQPQHF. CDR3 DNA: TGTGCCAGCAGTGAACGACAGGACTATCAGCCCCAGCATTTT.

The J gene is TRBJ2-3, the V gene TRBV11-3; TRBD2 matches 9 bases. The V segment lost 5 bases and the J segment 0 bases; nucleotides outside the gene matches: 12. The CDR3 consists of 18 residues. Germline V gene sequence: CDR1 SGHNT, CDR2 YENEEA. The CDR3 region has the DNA TGTGCCAGCAGCACCCCCTCCCCACTAGCGGGTAGCACAGATACGCAGTATTTT. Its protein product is CASSTPSPLAGSTDTQYF.